What follows are 21 T cell receptor beta chains derived from one specimen sequenced in a study of OX40 agonist ivuxolimab in advanced cancers. The assay was immunoSEQ multiplex PCR, and TCRdb's table has in-frame clones only and misses some. Of over 60,000 clones detected, roughly 80% appear once; the ten largest clones hold approximately 6.8%. The sample in question was CD4+ or CD8+ T cells sorted from blood, obtained in a trial of the OX40 agonist ivuxolimab. Every receptor here comes from an adult with an advanced solid tumor such as melanoma, head and neck, liver or kidney cancer.

This chain links TRBV29-1 with TRBJ1-1, with 8 bases aligning to TRBD1. J was trimmed by 0 bases and V by 4 bases; bases with no gene match: 7. Germline-derived CDR1 and CDR2 are SQVTM and ANQGSEA. The CDR3 contains 15 residues. The CDR3 loop reads CSVGYRGGVNTEAFF. The CDR3 nucleotides read TGCAGCGTTGGTTACAGGGGGGGAGTGAACACTGAAGCTTTCTTT.

In this sample, this clone turned up once. The chain links TRBV4-3 to TRBJ1-1, with TRBD1 matching over 8 bases. This CDR3 comprises 14 residues. Germline trimming cut 0 bases from V and 8 bases from J; bases unmatched to any gene: 5. Germline lookup yields CDR1 LGHNA and CDR2 YSLEER. This CDR3 is CASSQEWWTGEAFF. In DNA form, the CDR3 reads TGCGCCAGCAGCCAAGAGTGGTGGACAGGGGAAGCTTTCTTT.

The gene calls are TRBV19 and TRBJ1-5; no clear D gene. V shed 8 bases and J shed 0 bases, with 20 bases lying between them. This CDR3 is built from 17 residues. Germline V gene data show CDR1 as LNHDA and CDR2 as SQIVND (reference sequence). For the CDR3, the DNA is TGTGCCAGTCTTTCGTCTCAGCTTTTAGATAGCAATCAGCCCCAGCATTTT. Translated: CASLSSQLLDSNQPQHF.

The chain has TRBV10-1 and TRBJ2-1; D gene ambiguous. Deletions cut 2 bases from V and 7 bases from J, with 3 bases between. Per germline, CDR1 WNHNN and CDR2 SYGVQD (reference sequence). CDR3 length equals 11 residues. The CDR3 nucleotides read TGCGCCAGCAGTGAGGCAAATGAGCAGTTCTTC. Amino acid sequence: CASSEANEQFF.

The chain joins TRBV6-1 to TRBJ2-3, with TRBD2 identical over 8 bases. CDR3 size: 15 residues. Trimming cost V 2 bases and J 2 bases; bases outside gene matches: 3. Per the germline V gene, CDR1 is MNHNS and CDR2 is SASEGT. The CDR3: CASSETSGLTDTQYF. CDR3 bases: TGTGCCAGCAGTGAAACTAGCGGCCTCACAGATACGCAGTATTTT.

The chain carries TRBV2 and TRBJ1-1; possibly TRBD1 for D (5 bases). Trimming removed 3 bases from V and 7 bases from J, with 12 bases in between. The germline gives CDR1 SNHLY, CDR2 FYNNEI. This CDR3 spans 13 amino acids. The CDR3 sequence is CASSDRAGIEAFF. Here the CDR3 DNA reads TGTGCCAGCAGTGATAGGGCAGGGATTGAAGCTTTCTTT.

This clone was detected a few times. This chain uses TRBV11-3 with TRBJ1-1, with a possible D match to TRBD1 (5 bases). This CDR3 spans 13 amino acids. The ends were cut back, 1 base at V and 6 bases at J, with 9 bases in the middle. CDR1 and CDR2 (germline): SGHNT, YENEEA. The CDR3 nucleotides read TGTGCCAGCAGCTTAGCAGGGTCGTCTGAAGCTTTCTTT. It specifies CASSLAGSSEAFF.

The chain employs TRBV6-5 and TRBJ1-2, with 11 bases fitting TRBD1. V lost 2 bases to trimming and J lost 5 bases; unmatched junction nucleotides: 7. CDR3 length: 16 amino acids. The germline gives CDR1 MNHEY, CDR2 SVGAGI. In DNA form, the CDR3 reads TGTGCCAGCAGTTACCACCGGGGACAGGGGGAATATGGCTACACCTTC. Protein sequence: CASSYHRGQGEYGYTF.

To note about this clone: An end of the junction does not agree with germline; a read error may underlie this. The V call is TRBV2, the J call TRBJ2-7, with TRBD2 as a possible D gene (6 bases). This CDR3 contains 12 residues. CDR1 and CDR2 from the germline V gene are SNHLY and FYNNEI. The CDR3 sequence is CASSEDIRTTDF. In DNA form, the CDR3 reads TGTGCCAGCAGTGAAGACATTAGGACTACAGACTTC.

This rearrangement joins TRBV27 to TRBJ1-2; no definite D call. The CDR3 is 14 amino acids. Germline CDR1 and CDR2: MNHEY and SMNVEV (reference sequence). V was cut by 6 bases and J by 4 bases, with 15 bases left in between. Here the CDR3 DNA reads TGTGCCAGCAGGTCGACACGGGAACTCTATGGCTACACCTTC. Its translation: CASRSTRELYGYTF.

V gene TRBV21-1 combines with J gene TRBJ1-1; the table's D call of TRBD1 was not tested on the DNA. TRBV21-1 is termed a pseudogene. The CDR3 length is 13 residues. The CDR3 DNA sequence: TGTGCCAGCACCCCAGGGGGGAGGATGGAAGCTTTCTTT. Its protein is CASTPGGRMEAFF.

The V call is TRBV5-1, the J call TRBJ2-5; D is undetermined. This CDR3 has 13 amino acids. Germline V gene data show CDR1 as SGHRS and CDR2 as YFSETQ. V was clipped by 0 bases and J by 3 bases, with 6 bases between them. The CDR3 DNA reads TGCGCCAGCAGCTTGGCGGCAGAAGAGACCCAGTACTTC. This translates into CASSLAAEETQYF.

In nucleotides, the CDR3 is TGTGCCAGCAGCCCCTGGACTGGAAATGAGCAGTTCTTC. Its protein product is CASSPWTGNEQFF. The chain joins TRBV7-2 to TRBJ2-1, with D perhaps matching TRBD2 (5 bases). Looked up from germline, CDR1 is SGHTA and CDR2 is FQGNSA. Trimming stripped 5 bases from V and 7 bases from J, with 12 bases between. The CDR3 runs 13 residues.

V is TRBV2 and J is TRBJ2-5, with 8 bases lining up with TRBD2. The J segment lost 1 base and the V segment lost 5 bases, leaving 3 bases of the junction unmatched. The germline CDR1 and CDR2 sequences are SNHLY and FYNNEI. There are 14 residues in the CDR3. The CDR3 loop reads CASSSTSGQETQYF. CDR3 sequence (DNA): TGTGCCAGCAGTTCTACTAGCGGCCAAGAGACCCAGTACTTC.

In the case of this clone: Within the sample, other DNA sequences also encode this same CDR3. The chain joins TRBV4-3 to TRBJ1-3, with D unresolved. Trimming left V 0 bases short and J 3 bases short, with 3 bases between. The germline V gene encodes CDR1 LGHNA and CDR2 YSLEER. This CDR3 is built from 13 residues. The CDR3 loop is CASSQEGGNTIYF. The CDR3, as DNA: TGCGCCAGCAGCCAAGAAGGTGGAAACACCATATATTTT.

The V and J genes are TRBV7-2 and TRBJ2-5; possibly TRBD1 for D (6 bases). CDR3 length: 15 residues. V lost 6 bases, J lost 2 bases, and 16 bases lay in between. Looked up from germline, CDR1 is SGHTA and CDR2 is FQGNSA. The CDR3 DNA follows: TGTGCCAGCAGTCCCGGTAGGGGGTCTCAAGAGACCCAGTACTTC. It translates to CASSPGRGSQETQYF.

This clone came up once. The CDR3 sequence is CASSPTPGLADSTRTQYF. The CDR3 DNA is TGTGCCAGCAGCCCCACTCCGGGACTAGCGGATTCAACGCGGACCCAGTACTTC. V and J are TRBV5-4 and TRBJ2-5; 11 nucleotides agree with TRBD2. V trimming: 4 bases; J trimming: 7 bases; junction bases outside the gene matches: 18. Germline CDR1 reads SGHNT; CDR2 reads YYREEE (reference sequence). CDR3 length: 18 residues.

The chain recombines TRBV27 with TRBJ1-2; 8 bases fit TRBD1. The junction had 9 bases not matched to a gene; V was cut back by 6 bases and J by 6 bases. The CDR3 has 14 residues. The germline CDR1 and CDR2 sequences are MNHEY and SMNVEV (reference sequence). CDR3 protein: CASRGRAGGDGYTF. The DNA for the CDR3 is TGTGCCAGCAGGGGAAGGGCAGGGGGCGATGGCTACACCTTC.

The chain uses TRBV30 and TRBJ1-6; 8 bases line up with TRBD1. V dropped 2 bases and J dropped 7; count of bases not matched to a gene: 4. The CDR3 sequence is 14 residues long. Looked up from germline, CDR1 is GTSNPN and CDR2 is SVGIG (reference sequence). The CDR3 DNA reads TGTGCCTGGAGTCTCCGGACAGGGAATTCACCCCTCCACTTT. It yields the protein CAWSLRTGNSPLHF. The whole variable domain, remainder taken from reference TRBV30 and TRBJ1-6, is SQTIHQWPATLVQPVGSPLSLECTVEGTSNPNLYWYRQAAGRGLQLLFYSVGIGQISSEVPQNLSASRPQDRQFILSSKKLLLSDSGFYLCAWSLRTGNSPLHFGNGTRLTVT.

The chain has TRBV10-1 and TRBJ2-1, with 8 bases that match TRBD2. Germline loops: CDR1 WNHNN, CDR2 SYGVQD (reference sequence). The V gene end was trimmed by 3 bases and the J gene end by 8 bases; junction bases not matched to a gene: 6. This CDR3 has 14 amino acids. CDR3 coding DNA: TGCGCCAGCAGTGATCCGGGGGGGGGCGATGAGCAGTTCTTC. This encodes CASSDPGGGDEQFF.

The rearrangement links TRBV7-3 to TRBJ2-7; tentative D call: TRBD2 (6 bases). The germline V gene encodes CDR1 SGHTA and CDR2 FQGTGA. V was cut by 7 bases and J by 12 bases, with 22 bases left in between. The CDR3 has 13 amino acids. CDR3 DNA: TGTGCCAGCACCTTGCCGGGGATAGCGGAACGGTACGTC. This codes for CASTLPGIAERYV.